Shown below are 29 T cell receptor beta chains from a single sample sequenced in a study of OX40 agonist ivuxolimab in advanced cancers. TCRdb's copy holds only in-frame clones and misses some; the assay was immunoSEQ multiplex PCR. The sample consists of 35,000 to 45,000 clones, 85% to 90% of them appearing once. The sequencing here drew on CD4+ or CD8+ T cells sorted from blood, taken in a trial of the OX40 agonist ivuxolimab. The source of these receptors is an adult with an advanced solid tumor such as melanoma, head and neck, liver or kidney cancer.

As to this clone: At one end, the junction sequence differs from germline, possibly due to a read error. The genes are TRBV6-5 and TRBJ1-1, with D hard to call. The CDR3 runs 15 residues. In germline, CDR1 is MNHEY, CDR2 SVGAGI. CDR3 in DNA: TGTGCCAGCGGTTACCCCCATCCAGGGAACACTGAAGCTTTCTTT. Translating gives CASGYPHPGNTEAFF.

The chain combines TRBV7-2 with TRBJ2-5; D is unresolved. With 5 bases removed from V and 0 bases from J, the gap between germline ends came to 13 bases. This CDR3 is 15 amino acids long. Germline loops: CDR1 SGHTA, CDR2 FQGNSA. The CDR3 coding sequence is TGTGCCAGCAGCCTCTCAGGTCGAGACCAAGAGACCCAGTACTTC. Protein sequence: CASSLSGRDQETQYF.

This rearrangement joins TRBV5-1 to TRBJ2-1; tentatively, D is TRBD1 or TRBD2 (5 bases each). The CDR3 length is 14 residues. Germline V gives CDR1 SGHRS, CDR2 YFSETQ. The germline V and J ends were trimmed by 1 base and 6 bases, with 11 bases remaining between them. The CDR3 nucleotides are TGCGCCAGCAGCTTGTCCGGGACCCTCAATGAGCAGTTCTTC. Translation gives CASSLSGTLNEQFF.

This clone was recorded once. The rearrangement uses TRBV6-5 and TRBJ2-3; 11 nucleotides agree with TRBD2. The germline V gene has CDR1 MNHEY and CDR2 SVGAGI. The CDR3 contains 14 residues. Losses at the gene ends were 6 bases for V and 2 bases for J; bases not matched to a gene: 1. The CDR3 DNA is TGTGCCAGCAGACTAGCGGGGGACACAGATACGCAGTATTTT. Translating gives CASRLAGDTDTQYF.

A few counts support this clone. The rearrangement uses TRBV7-2 and TRBJ2-2; 8 bases fit TRBD1. This CDR3 region has 16 residues. The germline gives CDR1 SGHTA, CDR2 FQGNSA. V was pared by 2 bases and J by 5 bases, with 7 bases of the junction left unmatched. The CDR3 loop reads CASSLWGRGRTGELFF. The CDR3 DNA sequence: TGTGCCAGCAGCTTATGGGGCAGGGGGCGAACCGGGGAGCTGTTTTTT. Drawing the rest from reference TRBV7-2 and TRBJ2-2, the complete variable domain is GAGVSQSPSNKVTEKGKDVELRCDPISGHTALYWYRQSLGQGLEFLIYFQGNSAPDKSGLPSDRFSAERTGGSVSTLTIQRTQQEDSAVYLCASSLWGRGRTGELFFGEGSRLTVL.

The chain recombines TRBV5-1 with TRBJ1-2, with D unresolved. The CDR3 is 13 amino acids. Trimming took off 4 bases at V and 2 bases at J, with 9 bases between the two ends. Germline V gene lookup returns CDR1 SGHRS and CDR2 YFSETQ. This CDR3 reads CASSEEGNYGYTF. DNA for the CDR3: TGCGCCAGCAGCGAGGAAGGGAACTATGGCTACACCTTC. Complete variable domain (other parts from reference TRBV5-1 and TRBJ1-2): KAGVTQTPRYLIKTRGQQVTLSCSPISGHRSVSWYQQTPGQGLQFLFEYFSETQRNKGNFPGRFSGRQFSNSRSEMNVSTLELGDSALYLCASSEEGNYGYTFGSGTRLTVV.

V usage is TRBV4-2 and J usage is TRBJ1-4; no reliable D call. This CDR3 contains 14 residues. Trimming removed 11 bases from V and 6 bases from J, with 19 bases in between. Germline V gives CDR1 LGHNA, CDR2 YNFKEQ. In DNA form, the CDR3 reads TGTGCCCGCCAGAGGAGGGCCGGGGATGAAAAACTGTTTTTT. Residues: CARQRRAGDEKLFF.

The chain carries TRBV6-1 and TRBJ2-5; D remains unclear. The germline gives CDR1 MNHNS, CDR2 SASEGT. The CDR3 has 10 amino acids. V lost 7 bases, J lost 3 bases, and 3 bases lay in between. The CDR3 spells CASTEETQYF. In DNA form, the CDR3 reads TGTGCCAGCACCGAAGAGACCCAGTACTTC.

The V and J genes are TRBV6-1 and TRBJ1-1; 8 bases align to TRBD1. Germline V CDR1 and CDR2: MNHNS, SASEGT. This CDR3 region has 13 residues. The ends lost 11 bases at V and 4 bases at J; junction bases unmatched: 9. The CDR3 nucleotides are TGTGCCGGACGACACAGGGGGGGCACTGAAGCTTTCTTT. Amino acid sequence: CAGRHRGGTEAFF.

The rearrangement joins TRBV30 to TRBJ1-2, with D maybe TRBD1 (5 bases). V lost 2 bases to trimming and J lost 4 bases, with 14 bases between them. Germline V gene data show CDR1 as GTSNPN and CDR2 as SVGIG (reference sequence). This CDR3 is built from 14 residues. The CDR3 sequence: CAWSTPGAFYGYTF. CDR3 coding DNA: TGTGCCTGGAGTACCCCCGGGGCGTTCTATGGCTACACCTTC.

The chain links TRBV12-5 to TRBJ2-7, with 10 bases fitting TRBD1. This CDR3 is 15 amino acids long. The germline CDR1 and CDR2 sequences are LGHNT and FRNRAP. The ends lost 4 bases at V and 7 bases at J; junction bases unmatched: 10. The CDR3 loop is CASGSRDRGTGEQYF. Here the CDR3 DNA reads TGTGCTAGTGGTTCGCGGGACAGGGGAACGGGAGAGCAGTACTTC.

This clone was found once. The chain couples TRBV7-3 to TRBJ2-7; D is ambiguous. CDR1 is SGHTA, CDR2 FQGTGA, per germline. With 5 bases removed from V and 6 bases from J, the gap between germline ends came to 8 bases. This CDR3 is 11 amino acids long. The CDR3 is CASSAGGEQYF. In DNA form, the CDR3 reads TGTGCCAGCAGCGCCGGCGGCGAGCAGTACTTC.

This clone was observed once. The genes are TRBV9 and TRBJ2-3; D not resolved. The CDR3 consists of 15 residues. The V gene's germline CDR1 is SGDLS and CDR2 YYNGEE. Trimming removed 1 base from V and 2 bases from J, with 11 bases in between. The CDR3 DNA reads TGTGCCAGCAGCGTAATGGGTAGGAACACAGATACGCAGTATTTT. Protein sequence: CASSVMGRNTDTQYF.

The CDR3 sequence: CASYGTSAAADTQYF. The CDR3 DNA reads TGTGCCAGCTATGGGACTAGCGCGGCTGCAGATACGCAGTATTTT. This chain uses TRBV18 with TRBJ2-3; 10 bases match TRBD2. The CDR3 consists of 15 residues. Looked up from germline, CDR1 is KGHSH and CDR2 is LQKENI. The J segment lost 4 bases and the V segment lost 7 bases, leaving 8 bases of the junction unmatched.

This CDR3 is CASSEAPYNEQFF. In DNA, the CDR3 is TGTGCCAGCAGCGAGGCTCCCTACAATGAGCAGTTCTTC. This chain links TRBV7-3 with TRBJ2-1, with D unclear. This CDR3 is 13 amino acids long. V lost 5 bases and J 2 bases, leaving 7 bases between the germline ends. Germline CDR1 reads SGHTA; CDR2 reads FQGTGA.

The genes are TRBV9 and TRBJ1-5, with 8 positions matching TRBD1. V gave up 3 bases and J gave up 7 bases; unmatched junction bases: 6. Germline CDR1 SGDLS, CDR2 YYNGEE. The CDR3 totals 14 residues. The DNA for the CDR3 is TGTGCCAGCAGCGCTCAGGGGGCGGGACAGCCCCAGCATTTT. This encodes CASSAQGAGQPQHF.

This chain links TRBV5-1 with TRBJ2-5, with 8 bases aligning to TRBD1. Gene TRBJ2-7 matches the end of the DNA better, so the J call may be wrong. The germline CDR1 and CDR2 sequences are SGHRS and YFSETQ. The CDR3 runs 13 residues. The CDR3: CASSPLTGDEQYF. CDR3 DNA: TGCGCCAGCAGCCCCCTGACAGGGGACGAGCAGTACTTC.

Comment on this clone: The junction shows a germline mismatch at one end, possibly a read error. V usage is TRBV6-6 and J usage is TRBJ1-2, with 9 bases aligning to TRBD1. Germline-derived CDR1 and CDR2 are MNHNY and SVGAGI (reference sequence). CDR3 length equals 15 residues. The DNA for the CDR3 is TGTGCCGGCAGTTACTCGACAGGGGGAAACTATGGCTACACCTTC. Translated, it gives CAGSYSTGGNYGYTF.

In nucleotides, the CDR3 is TGCGCCAGCAGCCGCTCAGAAGGGACTACCCTGGGTGGCTACACCTTC. Protein: CASSRSEGTTLGGYTF. The rearrangement links TRBV4-3 to TRBJ1-2; a weak D match, TRBD1 (5 bases). This CDR3 region has 16 residues. The germline CDR1 and CDR2 sequences are LGHNA and YSLEER. Trimming removed 4 bases from V and 7 bases from J, with 22 bases in between.

The chain employs TRBV4-2 and TRBJ1-2; no clear D. Looked up from germline, CDR1 is LGHNA and CDR2 is YNFKEQ. There are 15 residues in the CDR3. Between the trimmed V and J ends, which lost 3 bases and 4 bases, there was a span of 15 bases. Here the CDR3 reads CASSQDPQLGYGYTF. The CDR3 DNA reads TGTGCCAGCAGCCAGGATCCTCAGCTAGGCTATGGCTACACCTTC.

As DNA, the CDR3 is TGCGCCAGCAGCCAAGAAAAGCACACCTACGAGCAGTACTTC. This encodes CASSQEKHTYEQYF. The chain is built from TRBV4-3 and TRBJ2-7; D is ambiguous. CDR3 length equals 14 residues. Germline CDR1 reads LGHNA; CDR2 reads YSLEER. V was trimmed by 0 bases and J by 2 bases, leaving 8 bases between them.

The rearrangement joins TRBV18 to TRBJ2-1; 7 bases fit TRBD1. Germline lookup yields CDR1 KGHSH and CDR2 LQKENI. The CDR3 extends over 19 amino acids. The junction had 20 bases not matched to a gene; V was cut back by 6 bases and J by 3 bases. The CDR3 reads CASSPTTGNFRKGYNEQFF. CDR3 coding DNA: TGTGCCAGCTCCCCAACGACAGGGAATTTTCGTAAGGGCTACAATGAGCAGTTCTTC.

This sequence joins TRBV6-5 and TRBJ2-7, with D unresolved. Trimming cost V 2 bases and J 3 bases, with 8 bases left between them. Germline CDR1 MNHEY, CDR2 SVGAGI. The CDR3 runs to 13 residues. The CDR3 is CASSYNSYYEQYF. The CDR3 region has the DNA TGTGCCAGCAGTTACAACAGCTACTACGAGCAGTACTTC.

V gene TRBV9 combines with J gene TRBJ1-5; maybe TRBD1 (6 bases). V was clipped by 0 bases and J by 5 bases, with 12 bases between them. Germline CDR1 and CDR2: SGDLS and YYNGEE. The CDR3 has 15 residues. The DNA of the CDR3 is TGTGCCAGCAGCGTAGCCGGGACAAGGGATCAGCCCCAGCATTTT. Protein sequence: CASSVAGTRDQPQHF.

CDR3: CATSRGTGIIPSSYNEQFF. In DNA form, the CDR3 reads TGTGCCACCAGCAGAGGGACAGGAATTATCCCGAGCTCCTACAATGAGCAGTTCTTC. The chain links TRBV15 to TRBJ2-1; 7 bases match TRBD1. This CDR3 region has 19 residues. J gave up 0 bases and V 1 base, and 12 bases lay outside the gene matches. The germline gives CDR1 LNHNV, CDR2 YYDKDF (reference sequence).

CDR3 sequence: CASSLGAGRTYEQYF. For the CDR3, the DNA is TGTGCCAGCAGTTTAGGAGCGGGGAGAACCTACGAGCAGTACTTC. The chain combines TRBV28 with TRBJ2-7; 7 positions match TRBD2. The length of the CDR3 is 15 residues. Germline V lookup: CDR1 MDHEN, CDR2 SYDVKM. J gave up 2 bases and V 2 bases, and 6 bases lay outside the gene matches.

In its sample, this clone ranks as medium-sized (0.01 to 0.1%). The sample has other DNA sequences that encode this CDR3 too. The V and J genes are TRBV6-6 and TRBJ2-1; D call uncertain. V was trimmed by 5 bases and J by 2 bases, leaving 4 bases between them. This CDR3 spans 12 amino acids. Germline lookup yields CDR1 MNHNY and CDR2 SVGAGI (reference sequence). In DNA, the CDR3 is TGTGCCAGCAGTCGGCCCTACAATGAGCAGTTCTTC. Protein sequence: CASSRPYNEQFF.

The rearrangement uses TRBV13 and TRBJ2-3, with 11 bases identical to TRBD2. This CDR3 is 17 amino acids long. The trim removed 1 base at V and 3 bases at J, leaving 6 bases unmatched. Germline lookup yields CDR1 PRHDT and CDR2 FYEKMQ (reference sequence). The CDR3 spells CASSLVLAGGPTDTQYF. The CDR3 DNA sequence: TGTGCCAGCAGCTTAGTGTTAGCGGGGGGGCCGACAGATACGCAGTATTTT.

V usage is TRBV6-6 and J usage is TRBJ1-4; 10 positions match TRBD1. There are 15 residues in the CDR3. The V segment lost 5 bases and the J segment 4 bases; nucleotides outside the gene matches: 4. Germline values: CDR1 MNHNY, CDR2 SVGAGI (reference sequence). CDR3 DNA: TGTGCCAGCAGTGGACAGGGGGACTTTAATGAAAAACTGTTTTTT. This gives the protein CASSGQGDFNEKLFF.